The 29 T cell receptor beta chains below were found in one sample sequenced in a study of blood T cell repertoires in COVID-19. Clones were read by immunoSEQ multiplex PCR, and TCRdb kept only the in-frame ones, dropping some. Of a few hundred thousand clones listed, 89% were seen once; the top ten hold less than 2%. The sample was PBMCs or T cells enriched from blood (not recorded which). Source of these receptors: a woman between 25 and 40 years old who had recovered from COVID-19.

The CDR3 is CASSSGTGTNTEAFF. CDR3 bases: TGTGCCAGCAGCTCTGGGACAGGGACCAACACTGAAGCTTTCTTT. The chain carries TRBV7-3 and TRBJ1-1, with TRBD1 identical over 9 bases. The V gene's germline CDR1 is SGHTA and CDR2 FQGTGA. J lost 2 bases, V lost 4 bases, and 5 bases had no gene match. The CDR3 length is 15 residues.

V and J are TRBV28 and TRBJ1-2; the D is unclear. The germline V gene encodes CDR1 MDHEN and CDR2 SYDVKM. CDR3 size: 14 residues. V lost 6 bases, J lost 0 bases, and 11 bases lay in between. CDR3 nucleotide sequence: TGTGCCAGCAGCGCTACGGTGCCTAACTATGGCTACACCTTC. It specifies CASSATVPNYGYTF.

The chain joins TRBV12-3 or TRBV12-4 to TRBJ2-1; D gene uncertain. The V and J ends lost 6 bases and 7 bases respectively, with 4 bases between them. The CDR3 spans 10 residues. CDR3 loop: CASSLNEQFF. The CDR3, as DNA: TGTGCCAGCAGCCTTAATGAGCAGTTCTTC.

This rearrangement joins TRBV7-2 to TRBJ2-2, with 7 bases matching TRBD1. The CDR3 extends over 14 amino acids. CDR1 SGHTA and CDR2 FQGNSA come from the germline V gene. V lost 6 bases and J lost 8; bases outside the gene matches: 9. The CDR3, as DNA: TGTGCCAGCAGGCCCAACAGGGGTAGTGGGGAGCTGTTTTTT. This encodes CASRPNRGSGELFF.

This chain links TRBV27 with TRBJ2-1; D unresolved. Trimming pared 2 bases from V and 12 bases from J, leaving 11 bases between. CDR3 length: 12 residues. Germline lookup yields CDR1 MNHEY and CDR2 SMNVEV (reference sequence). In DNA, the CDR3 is TGTGCCAGCAGTTTACAGCGTGGCCGGCAGTTCTTC. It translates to CASSLQRGRQFF.

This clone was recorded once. In DNA, the CDR3 is TGTGCCACCAGTGATTCGTCCACAGGGGCGCGAAGACAAGCTTTCTTT. It translates to CATSDSSTGARRQAFF. V usage is TRBV24-1 and J usage is TRBJ1-1; TRBD1 matches at 7 bases. Trimming cost V 2 bases and J 9 bases; bases outside gene matches: 14. CDR3 size: 16 residues. Germline CDR1 and CDR2: KGHDR and SFDVKD.

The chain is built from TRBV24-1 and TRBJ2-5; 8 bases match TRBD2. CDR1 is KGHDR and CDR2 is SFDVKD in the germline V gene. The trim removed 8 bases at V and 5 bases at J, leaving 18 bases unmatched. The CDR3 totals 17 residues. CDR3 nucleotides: TGTGCCACCATCTGGGGGTGGGCTAGCGGGCCGCGGGAGACCCAGTACTTC. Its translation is CATIWGWASGPRETQYF.

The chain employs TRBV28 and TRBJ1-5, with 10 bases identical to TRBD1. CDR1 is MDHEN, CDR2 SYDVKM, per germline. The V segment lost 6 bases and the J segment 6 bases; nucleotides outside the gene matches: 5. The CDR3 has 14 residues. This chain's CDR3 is CASRRTGGRQPQHF. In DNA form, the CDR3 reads TGTGCCAGCAGAAGGACAGGGGGACGTCAGCCCCAGCATTTT.

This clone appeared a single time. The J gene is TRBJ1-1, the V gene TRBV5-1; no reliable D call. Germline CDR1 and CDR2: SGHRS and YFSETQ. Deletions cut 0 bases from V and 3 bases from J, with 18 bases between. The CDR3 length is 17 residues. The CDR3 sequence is CASSLGVADGVDTEAFF. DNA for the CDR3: TGCGCCAGCAGCTTGGGAGTGGCAGACGGGGTGGACACTGAAGCTTTCTTT.

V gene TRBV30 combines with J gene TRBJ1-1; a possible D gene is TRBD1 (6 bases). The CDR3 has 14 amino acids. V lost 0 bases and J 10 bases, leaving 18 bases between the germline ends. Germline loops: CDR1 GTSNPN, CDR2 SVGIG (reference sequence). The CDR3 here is CAWSVEAGAVGAFF. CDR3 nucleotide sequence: TGTGCCTGGAGTGTTGAGGCAGGGGCAGTCGGAGCTTTCTTT. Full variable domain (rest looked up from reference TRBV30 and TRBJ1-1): SQTIHQWPATLVQPVGSPLSLECTVEGTSNPNLYWYRQAAGRGLQLLFYSVGIGQISSEVPQNLSASRPQDRQFILSSKKLLLSDSGFYLCAWSVEAGAVGAFFGQGTRLTVV.

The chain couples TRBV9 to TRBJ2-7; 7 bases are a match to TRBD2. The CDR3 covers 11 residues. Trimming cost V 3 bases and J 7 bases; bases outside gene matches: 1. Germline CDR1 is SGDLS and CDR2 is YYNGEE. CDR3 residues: CASSAGGEQYF. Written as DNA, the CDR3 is TGTGCCAGCAGCGCCGGGGGGGAGCAGTACTTC.

The DNA of the CDR3 is TGTGCCAGTAGCCCCCCTAGACGAAGCAATCAGCCCCAGCATTTT. It yields the protein CASSPPRRSNQPQHF. This sequence joins TRBV19 and TRBJ1-5, with D unresolved. The CDR3 length is 15 residues. V gave up 6 bases and J gave up 1 base, with 13 bases separating them. Germline V gene sequence: CDR1 LNHDA, CDR2 SQIVND (reference sequence).

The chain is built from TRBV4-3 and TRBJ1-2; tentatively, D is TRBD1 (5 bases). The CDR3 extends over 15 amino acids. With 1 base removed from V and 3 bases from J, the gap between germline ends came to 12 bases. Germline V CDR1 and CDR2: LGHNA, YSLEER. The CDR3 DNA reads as TGCGCCAGCAGCCAAGGGGCAGGGCCCGACTATGGCTACACCTTC. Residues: CASSQGAGPDYGYTF.

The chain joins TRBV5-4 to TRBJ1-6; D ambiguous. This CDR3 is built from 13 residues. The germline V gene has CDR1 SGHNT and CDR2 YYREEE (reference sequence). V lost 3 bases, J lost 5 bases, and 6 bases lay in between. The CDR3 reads CASSSPDNSPLHF. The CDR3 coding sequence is TGTGCCAGCAGCTCTCCGGATAATTCACCCCTCCACTTT.

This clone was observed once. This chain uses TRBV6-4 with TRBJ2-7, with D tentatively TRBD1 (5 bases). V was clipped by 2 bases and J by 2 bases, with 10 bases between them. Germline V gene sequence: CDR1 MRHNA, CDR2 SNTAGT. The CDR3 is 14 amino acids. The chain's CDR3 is CASSDGAYPYEQYF. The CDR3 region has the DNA TGTGCCAGCAGTGACGGGGCATACCCCTACGAGCAGTACTTC.

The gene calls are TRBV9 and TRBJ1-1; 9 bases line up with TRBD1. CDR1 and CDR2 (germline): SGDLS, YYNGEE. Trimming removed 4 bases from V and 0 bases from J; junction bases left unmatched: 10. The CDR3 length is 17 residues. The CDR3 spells CASSPRTGARMNTEAFF. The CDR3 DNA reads TGTGCCAGCAGCCCTAGGACAGGGGCTCGGATGAACACTGAAGCTTTCTTT. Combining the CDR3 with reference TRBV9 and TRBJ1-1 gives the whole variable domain DSGVTQTPKHLITATGQRVTLRCSPRSGDLSVYWYQQSLDQGLQFLIQYYNGEERAKGNILERFSAQQFPDLHSELNLSSLELGDSALYFCASSPRTGARMNTEAFFGQGTRLTVV.

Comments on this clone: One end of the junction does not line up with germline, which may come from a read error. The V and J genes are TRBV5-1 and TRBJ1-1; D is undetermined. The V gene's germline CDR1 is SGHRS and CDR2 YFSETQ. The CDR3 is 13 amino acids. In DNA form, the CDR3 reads TGCGCCAGCAGCTTGGGCGGGAACCCTGAAGCTTTCTTT. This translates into CASSLGGNPEAFF.

The CDR3 bases are TGTGCCAGCAGCATTGGTCGGTTTTCACCCCTCCACTTT. It is translated as CASSIGRFSPLHF. V usage is TRBV6-5 and J usage is TRBJ1-6, with D hard to call. V gave up 6 bases and J gave up 9 bases, with 12 bases separating them. The CDR3 runs to 13 residues. Looked up from germline, CDR1 is MNHEY and CDR2 is SVGAGI.

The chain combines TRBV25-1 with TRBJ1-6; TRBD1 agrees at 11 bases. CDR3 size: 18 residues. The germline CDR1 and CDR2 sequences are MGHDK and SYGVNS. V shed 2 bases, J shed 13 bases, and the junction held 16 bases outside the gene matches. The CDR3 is CASSEGQGAAWGILPLHF. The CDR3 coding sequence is TGTGCCAGCAGTGAAGGACAGGGGGCCGCATGGGGGATTTTGCCCCTCCACTTT.

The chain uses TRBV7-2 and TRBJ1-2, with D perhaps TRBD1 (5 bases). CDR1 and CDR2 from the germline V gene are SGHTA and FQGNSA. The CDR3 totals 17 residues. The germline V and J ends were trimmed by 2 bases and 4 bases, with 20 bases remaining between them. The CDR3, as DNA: TGTGCCAGCAGCTTACTGGGCACAGGCCCAAGGAGCTATGGCTACACCTTC. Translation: CASSLLGTGPRSYGYTF.

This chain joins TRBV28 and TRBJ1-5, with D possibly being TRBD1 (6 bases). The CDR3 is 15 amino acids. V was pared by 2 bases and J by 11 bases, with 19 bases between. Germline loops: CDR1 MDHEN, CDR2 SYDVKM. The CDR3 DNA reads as TGTGCCAGCAGTTTAGGGGGCACCCGCCTCGGGGCCCAGCATTTT. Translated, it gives CASSLGGTRLGAQHF.

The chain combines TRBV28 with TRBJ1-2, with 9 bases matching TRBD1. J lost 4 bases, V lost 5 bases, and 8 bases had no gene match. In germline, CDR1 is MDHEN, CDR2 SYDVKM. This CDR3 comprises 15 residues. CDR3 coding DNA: TGTGCCAGCAGTCCGGAAAACAGGGGGCTCTATGGCTACACCTTC. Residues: CASSPENRGLYGYTF.

This CDR3 reads CASSPTPTTNEKLFF. The CDR3 DNA is TGTGCCAGCAGCCCCACTCCTACAACTAATGAAAAACTGTTTTTT. V and J are TRBV7-9 and TRBJ1-4; D gene ambiguous. Looked up from germline, CDR1 is SEHNR and CDR2 is FQNEAQ (reference sequence). V lost 5 bases, J lost 0 bases, and 10 bases lay in between. CDR3 size: 15 residues.

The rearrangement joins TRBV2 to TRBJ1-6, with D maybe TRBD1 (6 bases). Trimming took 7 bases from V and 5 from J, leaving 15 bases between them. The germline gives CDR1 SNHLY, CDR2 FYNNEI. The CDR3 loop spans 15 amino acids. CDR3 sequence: CASTGQFSNNSPLHF. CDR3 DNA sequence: TGTGCCAGCACTGGACAGTTCAGCAATAATTCACCCCTCCACTTT.

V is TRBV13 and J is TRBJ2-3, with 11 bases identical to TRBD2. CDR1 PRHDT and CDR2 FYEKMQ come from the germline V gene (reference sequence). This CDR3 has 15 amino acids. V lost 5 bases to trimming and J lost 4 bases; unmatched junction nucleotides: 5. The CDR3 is CASSLRTSGSDTQYF. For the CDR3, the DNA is TGTGCCAGCAGCCTGAGGACTAGCGGGTCAGATACGCAGTATTTT.

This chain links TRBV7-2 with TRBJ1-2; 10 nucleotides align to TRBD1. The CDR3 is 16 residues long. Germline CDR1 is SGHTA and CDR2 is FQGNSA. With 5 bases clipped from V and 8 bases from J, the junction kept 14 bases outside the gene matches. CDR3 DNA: TGTGCCAGCAGCAACTCTGTTCTAGGGACAGGGGTAGGCTACACCTTC. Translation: CASSNSVLGTGVGYTF.

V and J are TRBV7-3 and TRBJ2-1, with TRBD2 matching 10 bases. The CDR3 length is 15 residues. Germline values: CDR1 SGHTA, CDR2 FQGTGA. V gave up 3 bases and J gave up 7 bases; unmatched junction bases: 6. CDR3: CASSLGLAKVNEQFF. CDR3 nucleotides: TGTGCCAGCAGCTTGGGACTAGCGAAGGTTAATGAGCAGTTCTTC.

The CDR3 DNA follows: TGTGCCAGTAGTATAGGGGCTGGGGGGGCGAGGACAGATACGCAGTATTTT. Protein sequence: CASSIGAGGARTDTQYF. The rearrangement links TRBV19 to TRBJ2-3; tentative D call: TRBD2 (7 bases). The CDR3 runs 17 residues. V was shortened by 1 base and J by 3 bases, with 17 bases between the two germline ends. The germline V gene has CDR1 LNHDA and CDR2 SQIVND (reference sequence).

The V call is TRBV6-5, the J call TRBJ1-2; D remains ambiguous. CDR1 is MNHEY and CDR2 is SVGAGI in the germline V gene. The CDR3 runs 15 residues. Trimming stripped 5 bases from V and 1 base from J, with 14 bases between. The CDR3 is CASSPQRRINYGYTF. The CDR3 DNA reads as TGTGCCAGCAGTCCACAAAGGCGGATTAACTATGGCTACACCTTC.